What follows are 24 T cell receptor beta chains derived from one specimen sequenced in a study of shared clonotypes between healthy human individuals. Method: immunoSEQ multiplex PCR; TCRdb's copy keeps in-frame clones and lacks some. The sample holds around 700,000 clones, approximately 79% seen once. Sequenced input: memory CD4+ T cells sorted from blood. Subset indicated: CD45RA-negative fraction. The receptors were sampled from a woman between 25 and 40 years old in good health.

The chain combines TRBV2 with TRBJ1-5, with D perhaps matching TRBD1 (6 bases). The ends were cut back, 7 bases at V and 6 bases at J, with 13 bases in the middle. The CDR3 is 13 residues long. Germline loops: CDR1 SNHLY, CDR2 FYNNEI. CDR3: CASNTDRGQPQHF. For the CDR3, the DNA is TGTGCCAGCAACACGGACAGAGGTCAGCCCCAGCATTTT.

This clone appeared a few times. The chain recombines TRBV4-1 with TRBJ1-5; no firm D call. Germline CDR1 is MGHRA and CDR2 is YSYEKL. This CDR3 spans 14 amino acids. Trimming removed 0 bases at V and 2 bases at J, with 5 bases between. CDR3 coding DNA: TGCGCCAGCAGCCAAGAAAATGGCAATCAGCCCCAGCATTTT. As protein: CASSQENGNQPQHF.

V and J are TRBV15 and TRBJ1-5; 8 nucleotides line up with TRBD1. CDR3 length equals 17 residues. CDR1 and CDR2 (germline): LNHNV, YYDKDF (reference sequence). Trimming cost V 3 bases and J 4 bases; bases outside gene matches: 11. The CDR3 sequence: CATSRDDRGIGNQPQHF. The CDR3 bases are TGTGCCACCAGCAGGGATGACAGGGGAATCGGAAATCAGCCCCAGCATTTT.

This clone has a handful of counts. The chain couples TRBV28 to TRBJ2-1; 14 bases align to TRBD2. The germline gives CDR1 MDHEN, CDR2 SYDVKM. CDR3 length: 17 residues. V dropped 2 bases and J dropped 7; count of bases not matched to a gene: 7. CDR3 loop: CASSLPQTSGGGNEQFF. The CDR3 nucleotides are TGTGCCAGCAGTTTACCCCAGACTAGCGGGGGGGGGAATGAGCAGTTCTTC.

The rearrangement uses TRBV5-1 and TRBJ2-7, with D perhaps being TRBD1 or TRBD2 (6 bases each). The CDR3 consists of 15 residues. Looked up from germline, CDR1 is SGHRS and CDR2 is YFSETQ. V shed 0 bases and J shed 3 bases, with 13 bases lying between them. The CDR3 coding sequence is TGCGCCAGCAGCTTGGTAAGGGGGGCGAGCTACGAGCAGTACTTC. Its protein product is CASSLVRGASYEQYF.

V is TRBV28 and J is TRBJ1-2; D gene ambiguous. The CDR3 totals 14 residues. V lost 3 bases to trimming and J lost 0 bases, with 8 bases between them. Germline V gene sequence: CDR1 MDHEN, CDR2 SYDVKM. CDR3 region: CASSFPDPNYGYTF. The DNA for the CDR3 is TGTGCCAGCAGTTTTCCAGATCCTAACTATGGCTACACCTTC.

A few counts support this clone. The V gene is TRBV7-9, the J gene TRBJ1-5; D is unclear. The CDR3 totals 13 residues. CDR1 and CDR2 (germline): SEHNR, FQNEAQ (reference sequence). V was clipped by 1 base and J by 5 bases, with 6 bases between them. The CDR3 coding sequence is TGTGCCAGCAGCTTAGGCGCACATCAGCCCCAGCATTTT. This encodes CASSLGAHQPQHF.

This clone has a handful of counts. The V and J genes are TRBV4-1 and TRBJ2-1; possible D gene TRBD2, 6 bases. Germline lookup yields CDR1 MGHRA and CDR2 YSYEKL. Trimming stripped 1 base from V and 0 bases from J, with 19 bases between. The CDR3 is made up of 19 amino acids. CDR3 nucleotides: TGCGCCAGCAGCCAAGGGACCACTAGCTTTCGGAGCTCCTACAATGAGCAGTTCTTC. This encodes CASSQGTTSFRSSYNEQFF.

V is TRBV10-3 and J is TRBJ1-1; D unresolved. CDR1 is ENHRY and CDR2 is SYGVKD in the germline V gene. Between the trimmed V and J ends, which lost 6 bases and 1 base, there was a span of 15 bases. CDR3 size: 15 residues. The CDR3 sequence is CAIREGKSRNTEAFF. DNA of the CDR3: TGTGCCATCAGGGAGGGTAAGTCAAGGAACACTGAAGCTTTCTTT.

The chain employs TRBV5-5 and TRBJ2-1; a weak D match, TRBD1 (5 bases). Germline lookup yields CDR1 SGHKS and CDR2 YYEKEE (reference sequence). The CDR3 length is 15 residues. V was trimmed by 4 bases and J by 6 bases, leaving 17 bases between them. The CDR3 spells CASSRGTSNSNEQFF. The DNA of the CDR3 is TGTGCCAGCAGCAGGGGAACCTCCAACAGCAATGAGCAGTTCTTC.

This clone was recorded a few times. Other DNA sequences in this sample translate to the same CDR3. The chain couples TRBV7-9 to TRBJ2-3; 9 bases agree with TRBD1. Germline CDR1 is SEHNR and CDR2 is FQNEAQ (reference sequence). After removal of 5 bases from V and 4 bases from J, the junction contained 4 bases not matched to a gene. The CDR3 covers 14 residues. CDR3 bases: TGTGCCAGCAGCCTGACAGGGGGGGCAGATACGCAGTATTTT. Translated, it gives CASSLTGGADTQYF.

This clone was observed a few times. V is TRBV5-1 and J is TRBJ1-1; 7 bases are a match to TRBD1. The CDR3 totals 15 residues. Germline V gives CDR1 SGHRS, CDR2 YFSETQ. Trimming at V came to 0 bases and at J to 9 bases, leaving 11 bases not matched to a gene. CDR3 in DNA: TGCGCCAGCAGCTTGGGTGACAGGGATGAGAAGAAAGCTTTCTTT. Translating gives CASSLGDRDEKKAFF.

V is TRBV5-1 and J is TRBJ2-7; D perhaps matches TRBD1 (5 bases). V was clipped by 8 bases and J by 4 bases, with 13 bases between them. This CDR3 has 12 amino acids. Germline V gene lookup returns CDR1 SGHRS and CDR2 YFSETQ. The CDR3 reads CASSTQGYEQYF. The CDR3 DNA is TGCGCCAGTTCGACTCAGGGATACGAGCAGTACTTC.

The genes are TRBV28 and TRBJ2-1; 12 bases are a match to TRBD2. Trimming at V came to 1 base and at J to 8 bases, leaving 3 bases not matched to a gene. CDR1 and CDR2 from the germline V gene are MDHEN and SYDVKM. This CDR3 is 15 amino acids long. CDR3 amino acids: CASSLSASGRDEQFF. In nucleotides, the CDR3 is TGTGCCAGCAGTTTATCGGCTAGCGGGAGGGATGAGCAGTTCTTC.

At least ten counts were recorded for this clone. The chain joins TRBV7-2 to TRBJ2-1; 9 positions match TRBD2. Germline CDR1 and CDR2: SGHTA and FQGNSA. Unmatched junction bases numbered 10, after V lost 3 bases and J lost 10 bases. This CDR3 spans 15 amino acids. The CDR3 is CASSFWAGGGQEQFF. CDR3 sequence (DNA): TGTGCCAGCAGCTTTTGGGCGGGAGGGGGCCAAGAGCAGTTCTTC.

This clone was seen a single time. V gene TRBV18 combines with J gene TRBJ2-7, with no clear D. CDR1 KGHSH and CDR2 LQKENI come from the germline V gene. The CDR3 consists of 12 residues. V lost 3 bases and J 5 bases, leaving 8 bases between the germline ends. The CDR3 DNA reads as TGTGCCAGCTCACCCTACCGCGACGAGCAGTACTTC. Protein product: CASSPYRDEQYF.

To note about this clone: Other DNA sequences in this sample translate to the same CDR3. CDR3 sequence reads: CASSLAGRETQYF. The CDR3 DNA is TGCGCCAGCAGCTTGGCAGGGAGGGAGACCCAGTACTTC. This chain uses TRBV5-1 with TRBJ2-5; D is possibly TRBD2 (6 bases). Deletions cut 0 bases from V and 5 bases from J, with 8 bases between. The germline gives CDR1 SGHRS, CDR2 YFSETQ. The CDR3 runs to 13 residues.

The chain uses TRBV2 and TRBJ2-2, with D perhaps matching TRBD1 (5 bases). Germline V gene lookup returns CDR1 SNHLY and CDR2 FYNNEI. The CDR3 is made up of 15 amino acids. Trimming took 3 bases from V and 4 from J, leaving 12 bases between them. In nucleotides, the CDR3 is TGTGCCAGCAGTGAGGGGCGGCCGATCACCGGGGAGCTGTTTTTT. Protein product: CASSEGRPITGELFF.

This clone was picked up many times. Written as DNA, the CDR3 is TGTGCCAGCAGGGGACTAGCGGGAGCCGGGGAGCTGTTTTTT. Translation: CASRGLAGAGELFF. The rearrangement links TRBV2 to TRBJ2-2, with 14 bases lining up with TRBD2. The CDR3 spans 14 residues. The J segment lost 6 bases and the V segment lost 6 bases, leaving 0 bases of the junction unmatched. Germline loops: CDR1 SNHLY, CDR2 FYNNEI.

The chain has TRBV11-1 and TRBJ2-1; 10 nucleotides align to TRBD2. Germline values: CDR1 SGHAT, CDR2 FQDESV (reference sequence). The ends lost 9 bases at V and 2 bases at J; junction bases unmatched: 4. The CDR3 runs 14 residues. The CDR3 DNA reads TGTGCCAGTACCGGGACTAGCGCCTACAATGAGCAGTTCTTC. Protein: CASTGTSAYNEQFF. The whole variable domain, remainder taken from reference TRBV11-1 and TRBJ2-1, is EAEVAQSPRYKITEKSQAVAFWCDPISGHATLYWYRQILGQGPELLVQFQDESVVDDSQLPKDRFSAERLKGVDSTLKIQPAELGDSAMYLCASTGTSAYNEQFFGPGTRLTVL.

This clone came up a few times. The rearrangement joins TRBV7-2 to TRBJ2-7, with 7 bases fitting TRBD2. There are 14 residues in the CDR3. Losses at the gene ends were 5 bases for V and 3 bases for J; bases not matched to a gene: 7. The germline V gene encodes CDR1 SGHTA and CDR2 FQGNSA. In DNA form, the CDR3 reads TGTGCCAGCAGCCCTTGGACTAGTAGCTACGAGCAGTACTTC. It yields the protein CASSPWTSSYEQYF.

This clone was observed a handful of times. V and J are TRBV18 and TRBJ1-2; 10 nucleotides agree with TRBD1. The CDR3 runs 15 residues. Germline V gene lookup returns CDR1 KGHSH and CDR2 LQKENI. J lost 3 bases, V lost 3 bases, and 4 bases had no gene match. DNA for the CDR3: TGTGCCAGCTCACCGGAGACAGGGGGCGACTATGGCTACACCTTC. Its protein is CASSPETGGDYGYTF.

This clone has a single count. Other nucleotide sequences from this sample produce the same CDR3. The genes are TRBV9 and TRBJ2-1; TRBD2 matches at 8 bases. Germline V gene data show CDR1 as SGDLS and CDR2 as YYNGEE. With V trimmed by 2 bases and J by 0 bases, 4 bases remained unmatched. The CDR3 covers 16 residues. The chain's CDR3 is CASSVRSGSSYNEQFF. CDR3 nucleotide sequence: TGTGCCAGCAGCGTTCGAAGCGGGAGCTCCTACAATGAGCAGTTCTTC.

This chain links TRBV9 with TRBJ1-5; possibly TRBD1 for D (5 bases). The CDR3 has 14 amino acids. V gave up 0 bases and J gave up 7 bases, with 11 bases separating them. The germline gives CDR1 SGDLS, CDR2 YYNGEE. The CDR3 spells CASSVAPSGQPQHF. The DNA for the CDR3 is TGTGCCAGCAGCGTAGCCCCCTCAGGGCAGCCCCAGCATTTT.